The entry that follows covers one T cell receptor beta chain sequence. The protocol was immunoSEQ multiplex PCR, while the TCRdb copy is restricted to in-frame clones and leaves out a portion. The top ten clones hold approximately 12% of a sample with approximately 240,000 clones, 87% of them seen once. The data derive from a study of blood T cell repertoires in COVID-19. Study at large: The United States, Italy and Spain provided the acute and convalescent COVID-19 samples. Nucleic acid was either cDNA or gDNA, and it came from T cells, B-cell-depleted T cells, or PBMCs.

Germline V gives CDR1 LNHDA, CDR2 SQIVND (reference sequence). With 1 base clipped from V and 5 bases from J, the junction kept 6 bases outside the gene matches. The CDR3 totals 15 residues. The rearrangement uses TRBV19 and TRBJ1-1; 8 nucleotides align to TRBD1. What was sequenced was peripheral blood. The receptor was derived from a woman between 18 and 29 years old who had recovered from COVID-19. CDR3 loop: CASSIGQGSWTEAFF. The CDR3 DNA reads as TGTGCCAGTAGTATAGGACAGGGGAGTTGGACTGAAGCTTTCTTT.